The next 29 T cell receptor beta chains were all read from a single sample in a study of T cells in Graves' hyperthyroidism and ophthalmopathy. It was RNA transcripts that yielded the amplified TCR beta CDR3 regions. HTBI primers were the set used in a first-round RT-PCR of the TCR CDR3. TCRdb itself ran the multiplex PCR reads through MiXCR, one entry per CDR3 protein. The data show 400,000 to 550,000 distinct CDR3 sequences, roughly 14% seen once. The sample was blood. These receptors were obtained from a woman younger than 35 with Graves' hyperthyroidism.

At least ten counts were recorded for this clonotype. The rearrangement joins TRBV12-5 to TRBJ2-2; 9 nucleotides align to TRBD2. CDR3 size: 21 residues. V was clipped by 0 bases and J by 5 bases; unmatched bases: 19. From germline, CDR1 is LGHNT and CDR2 FRNRAP. The CDR3 coding sequence is TGTGCTAGTGGTTTGGTGCTCCCCCCGGGCGGGAGGGCCAGGGAAACCGGGGAGCTGTTTTTT. Amino acid sequence: CASGLVLPPGGRARETGELFF.

Notes on this clonotype: Being one base from a much bigger clone, this may be a read error. The rearrangement joins TRBV6-2 or TRBV6-3 to TRBJ2-2; 12 nucleotides match TRBD2. Germline V gene data show CDR1 as MNHEY and CDR2 as SVGEGT. The V and J ends lost 6 bases and 6 bases, in that order; junction bases with no gene match: 8. The CDR3 sequence is 16 residues long. CDR3 region: CASRHLAGGPPGELFF. The DNA for the CDR3 is TGTGCCAGCAGGCACCTAGCGGGAGGGCCCCCCGGGGAGCTGTTTTTT.

This clonotype was seen many times. CDR3 sequence: CSARVPGGGEDEQFF. In nucleotides, the CDR3 is TGCAGTGCTAGAGTCCCGGGAGGGGGTGAGGATGAGCAGTTCTTC. The V and J genes are TRBV20-1 and TRBJ2-1; TRBD2 agrees at 8 bases. This CDR3 spans 15 amino acids. Germline CDR1 reads DFQATT; CDR2 reads SNEGSKA (reference sequence). The ends lost 1 base at V and 8 bases at J; junction bases unmatched: 10.

Ten or more counts support this clonotype. The gene calls are TRBV12-3 or TRBV12-4 and TRBJ1-1, with TRBD1 as a possible D gene (6 bases). This CDR3 is 19 amino acids long. V was shortened by 5 bases and J by 4 bases, with 29 bases between the two germline ends. The CDR3 reads CASSPPPGTQNTLGTEAFF. CDR3 bases: TGTGCCAGCAGTCCACCTCCCGGGACACAAAATACCCTGGGCACTGAAGCTTTCTTT.

There are many counts of this clonotype. The chain links TRBV6-1 to TRBJ2-2; 11 bases line up with TRBD2. Germline CDR1 and CDR2: MNHNS and SASEGT. V dropped 4 bases and J dropped 5; count of bases not matched to a gene: 3. The CDR3 spans 15 residues. CDR3 in DNA: TGTGCCAGCAGTGGACTAGCGGGAATGACCGGGGAGCTGTTTTTT. This translates into CASSGLAGMTGELFF.

This clonotype was found many times. The rearrangement links TRBV5-1 to TRBJ1-5; 7 bases agree with TRBD1. CDR3 size: 14 residues. Germline values: CDR1 SGHRS, CDR2 YFSETQ. V was pared by 2 bases and J by 4 bases, with 3 bases of the junction left unmatched. CDR3 sequence: CASSFQGGNQPQHF. The CDR3, as DNA: TGCGCCAGCAGCTTCCAGGGGGGGAATCAGCCCCAGCATTTT.

This clonotype has at least ten counts. At one end the junction does not follow the germline gene, possibly because of a read error. The genes are TRBV11-3 and TRBJ1-1, with TRBD1 as a possible D gene (6 bases). The CDR3 consists of 13 residues. CDR1 and CDR2 from the germline V gene are SGHNT and YENEEA. The CDR3, as DNA: TGTGCCAGCAGCGTAGACAGGTCTGGTGGAGCTTTCTTT. It yields the protein CASSVDRSGGAFF.

This clonotype was seen at least ten times. This sequence joins TRBV11-2 and TRBJ2-1; a possible D gene is TRBD1 (6 bases). Germline CDR1 reads SGHAT; CDR2 reads FQNNGV. The CDR3 is 13 residues long. V was cut by 0 bases and J by 10 bases, with 10 bases left in between. CDR3 amino acids: CASSLERDTEQFF. DNA of the CDR3: TGTGCCAGCAGCTTAGAAAGGGACACCGAGCAGTTCTTC.

A few counts support this clonotype. The chain uses TRBV13 and TRBJ2-1; TRBD2 aligns across 14 bases. The germline V gene has CDR1 PRHDT and CDR2 FYEKMQ (reference sequence). This CDR3 spans 16 amino acids. The ends lost 5 bases at V and 10 bases at J; junction bases unmatched: 10. The chain's CDR3 is CASSPGTSGSPWEQFF. In DNA form, the CDR3 reads TGTGCCAGCAGCCCCGGGACTAGCGGGAGCCCATGGGAGCAGTTCTTC.

The sample holds a few counts of this clonotype. This chain connects TRBV28 to TRBJ1-2; tentative D call: TRBD1 (6 bases). With 6 bases removed from V and 4 bases from J, the gap between germline ends came to 18 bases. Germline V lookup: CDR1 MDHEN, CDR2 SYDVKM. The CDR3 sequence is 15 residues long. CDR3 nucleotide sequence: TGTGCCAGCAGCCCCGACGGGGGCTTTCTCTATGGCTACACCTTC. It yields the protein CASSPDGGFLYGYTF.

At least ten counts were recorded for this clonotype. The V and J genes are TRBV12-3 or TRBV12-4 and TRBJ2-7, with 9 bases aligning to TRBD1. V shed 5 bases and J 5 bases; nucleotides not matched to a gene: 13. This CDR3 contains 16 residues. The CDR3 loop reads CASSPAPGQGVHEQYF. The CDR3 nucleotides are TGTGCCAGCAGTCCCGCCCCGGGACAGGGAGTCCACGAGCAGTACTTC.

This clonotype came up many times. The V and J genes are TRBV19 and TRBJ2-5, with D perhaps TRBD1 (6 bases). Germline-derived CDR1 and CDR2 are LNHDA and SQIVND (reference sequence). V dropped 6 bases and J dropped 3 bases, with 11 bases sitting between them. The CDR3 sequence is 13 residues long. The CDR3 DNA reads TGTGCCAGTAGGGGACAAAGCAAAGAGACCCAGTACTTC. Its protein product is CASRGQSKETQYF. Full variable domain (remainder filled in from reference TRBV19 and TRBJ2-5): DGGITQSPKYLFRKEGQNVTLSCEQNLNHDAMYWYRQDPGQGLRLIYYSQIVNDFQKGDIAEGYSVSREKKESFPLTVTSAQKNPTAFYLCASRGQSKETQYFGPGTRLLVL.

This clonotype was counted many times. This rearrangement joins TRBV24-1 to TRBJ2-1; D not resolved. This CDR3 region has 15 residues. The germline CDR1 and CDR2 sequences are KGHDR and SFDVKD. V dropped 3 bases and J dropped 2 bases, with 10 bases sitting between them. CDR3 sequence (DNA): TGTGCCACCAGTGATCTAACTTTCCCCTACAATGAGCAGTTCTTC. Its protein is CATSDLTFPYNEQFF.

The rearrangement joins TRBV11-3 to TRBJ2-2; no reliable D call. The V and J ends lost 5 bases and 7 bases respectively, with 11 bases between them. In germline, CDR1 is SGHNT, CDR2 YENEEA. The CDR3 loop spans 13 amino acids. The CDR3 coding sequence is TGTGCCAGCAGCGAACAGTTCATCGGGGAGCTGTTTTTT. It specifies CASSEQFIGELFF.

This clonotype was observed a handful of times. The J gene is TRBJ2-1, the V gene TRBV10-1; D might be TRBD2 (5 bases). The CDR3 length is 14 residues. The V gene's germline CDR1 is WNHNN and CDR2 SYGVQD (reference sequence). Between the trimmed V and J ends, which lost 4 bases and 8 bases, there was a span of 15 bases. CDR3 nucleotide sequence: TGCGCCAGCAGTGGCCCGGGTAGCGTCTATGAGCAGTTCTTC. Translating it yields CASSGPGSVYEQFF.

This clonotype was detected many times. The gene calls are TRBV12-3 or TRBV12-4 and TRBJ1-1; D is ambiguous. The CDR3 runs to 13 residues. The V end lost 6 bases, the J end lost 6 bases, and 14 bases lay between the germline ends. This CDR3 is CASSSREFPEAFF. For the CDR3, the DNA is TGTGCCAGCAGCTCCCGAGAGTTCCCTGAAGCTTTCTTT.

In its sample, this clonotype was seen a few times. The chain uses TRBV20-1 and TRBJ1-3; D is ambiguous. The V and J ends lost 0 bases and 0 bases respectively, with 12 bases between them. The germline gives CDR1 DFQATT, CDR2 SNEGSKA (reference sequence). The CDR3 runs to 16 residues. The CDR3 region is CSARDPARVSGNTIYF. The CDR3 nucleotides are TGCAGTGCTAGAGATCCCGCCAGAGTCTCTGGAAACACCATATATTTT.

This clonotype showed up many times. This chain connects TRBV2 to TRBJ2-3; 7 nucleotides match TRBD2. The ends lost 6 bases at V and 0 bases at J; junction bases unmatched: 3. Germline lookup yields CDR1 SNHLY and CDR2 FYNNEI. The CDR3 loop spans 14 amino acids. Here the CDR3 DNA reads TGTGCCAGCAGATGGGACTATAGCACAGATACGCAGTATTTT. It translates to CASRWDYSTDTQYF.

The V and J genes are TRBV6-1 and TRBJ2-1; 11 positions agree with TRBD2. The germline V gene encodes CDR1 MNHNS and CDR2 SASEGT. The CDR3 is made up of 17 amino acids. Trimming took 5 bases from V and 5 from J; bases not matched to a gene: 11. This CDR3 reads CASSFKVGLAENNEQFF. The DNA for the CDR3 is TGTGCCAGCAGTTTCAAGGTGGGACTAGCGGAAAACAATGAGCAGTTCTTC.

The chain recombines TRBV5-1 with TRBJ2-2; 13 bases are shared with TRBD2. The ends lost 3 bases at V and 5 bases at J; junction bases unmatched: 7. The CDR3 is made up of 17 amino acids. The V gene's germline CDR1 is SGHRS and CDR2 YFSETQ. The CDR3 loop reads CASSWTSGREKTGELFF. The CDR3 DNA is TGCGCCAGCAGCTGGACTAGCGGGAGAGAAAAAACCGGGGAGCTGTTTTTT.

This clonotype was seen repeatedly, ten times or more. The chain carries TRBV12-3 or TRBV12-4 and TRBJ1-3; 7 positions match TRBD1. This CDR3 has 14 amino acids. V shed 7 bases and J 1 base; nucleotides not matched to a gene: 4. Here the CDR3 reads CASILQGSGNTIYF. DNA of the CDR3: TGTGCCAGCATCTTACAGGGGTCTGGAAACACCATATATTTT.

This chain connects TRBV20-1 to TRBJ1-3, with D unresolved. The CDR3 extends over 16 amino acids. The germline V and J ends were trimmed by 0 bases and 3 bases, with 15 bases remaining between them. Germline CDR1 and CDR2: DFQATT and SNEGSKA (reference sequence). CDR3 DNA: TGCAGTGCTAGAGATTTGTCTAAACTTCATGGAAACACCATATATTTT. Translating gives CSARDLSKLHGNTIYF.

Ten or more counts support this clonotype. V gene TRBV30 combines with J gene TRBJ1-2; a weak D match, TRBD1 (6 bases). The germline gives CDR1 GTSNPN, CDR2 SVGIG (reference sequence). The CDR3 contains 14 residues. The germline V and J ends were trimmed by 0 bases and 0 bases, with 8 bases remaining between them. CDR3 amino acids: CAWSVAGANYGYTF. CDR3 nucleotides: TGTGCCTGGAGTGTAGCAGGGGCTAACTATGGCTACACCTTC.

This clonotype came up many times. The chain combines TRBV2 with TRBJ2-3, with 7 bases aligning to TRBD2. Germline V gene lookup returns CDR1 SNHLY and CDR2 FYNNEI. J gave up 1 base and V 2 bases, and 6 bases lay outside the gene matches. The CDR3 spans 16 residues. The CDR3 region has the DNA TGTGCCAGCAGTGAACGGAGGCTAGCGGGCACAGATACGCAGTATTTT. Amino acids: CASSERRLAGTDTQYF.

The V call is TRBV5-8, the J call TRBJ2-3; tentatively, D is TRBD1 (6 bases). CDR3 size: 14 residues. Germline V gene lookup returns CDR1 SGHTS and CDR2 YDEGEE. The V end lost 0 bases, the J end lost 4 bases, and 9 bases lay between the germline ends. The DNA of the CDR3 is TGTGCCAGCAGCTTGGACAGGGCATCAGATACGCAGTATTTT. Protein: CASSLDRASDTQYF.

This clonotype was seen repeatedly, ten times or more. The V and J genes are TRBV27 and TRBJ1-1; TRBD1 agrees at 7 bases. Germline CDR1 MNHEY, CDR2 SMNVEV (reference sequence). The CDR3 totals 13 residues. V was pared by 7 bases and J by 5 bases, with 7 bases of the junction left unmatched. The CDR3 DNA reads TGTGCCAGCATGACAGGGTTTTGGACTGAAGCTTTCTTT. This translates into CASMTGFWTEAFF.

This clonotype has a count of ten or more. The V gene is TRBV7-3, the J gene TRBJ1-1; no clear D gene. The V end was cut by 5 bases, the J end by 4 bases, with 20 bases between. CDR1 is SGHTA, CDR2 FQGTGA, per germline. The CDR3 extends over 16 amino acids. The CDR3 DNA is TGTGCCAGCAGCCCCGAGGTAGGGTTCCGGGCCACTGAAGCTTTCTTT. This encodes CASSPEVGFRATEAFF.

This chain links TRBV24-1 with TRBJ2-1, with 8 bases aligning to TRBD1. This CDR3 comprises 16 residues. The V and J ends lost 3 bases and 4 bases, in that order; junction bases with no gene match: 7. Germline lookup yields CDR1 KGHDR and CDR2 SFDVKD. The CDR3 is CATSDRTGRRYNEQFF. The CDR3 DNA reads as TGTGCCACCAGTGATCGGACAGGGAGGAGGTACAATGAGCAGTTCTTC.

V is TRBV5-8 and J is TRBJ2-7; TRBD1 agrees at 7 bases. The CDR3 has 14 residues. The V segment lost 4 bases and the J segment 2 bases; nucleotides outside the gene matches: 6. Per the germline V gene, CDR1 is SGHTS and CDR2 is YDEGEE. The CDR3 protein is CASSRGQFPYEQYF. CDR3 in DNA: TGTGCCAGCAGCCGGGGACAGTTCCCCTACGAGCAGTACTTC. Complete variable domain (other parts from reference TRBV5-8 and TRBJ2-7): EAGVTQSPTHLIKTRGQQATLRCSPISGHTSVYWYQQALGLGLQFLLWYDEGEERNRGNFPPRFSGRQFPNYSSELNVNALELEDSALYLCASSRGQFPYEQYFGPGTRLTVT.